What follows are 24 T cell receptor beta chains derived from one specimen sequenced in a study of CD8+CD57+ T cells in acquired aplastic anemia. Genomic DNA was employed as the template in profiling TCR beta VDJ and CDR3. Using its own MiXCR run on the reads, TCRdb lists one record per CDR3 protein. Counted here are 400,000 to 450,000 distinct CDR3 sequences, around 72% occurring once; the ten biggest clones make up 4%. The sequencing input was sorted CD4+, CD8+, or CD8+CD57+ T cells (not recorded which) from PBMCs. All receptors come from a human donor in good health, serving as a control.

A remark on this clonotype: Here the CDR3 omits its conserved ending phenylalanine or tryptophan, so a read error is the likely source. The DNA is left out, because the CDR3 cannot be placed on it with certainty; the CDR3 is given as TCRdb lists it. This chain uses TRBV10-3 with TRBJ2-7; TRBD2 reflects the table's D call only, with no check against the DNA. The CDR3 is 15 residues long, counting both termini. From germline, CDR1 is ENHRY and CDR2 SYGVKD. CDR3 amino acids: CASSKSGEGAYTHGL.

The V and J genes are TRBV10-3 and TRBJ1-2; D ambiguous. This CDR3 contains 14 residues. CDR1 is ENHRY and CDR2 is SYGVKD in the germline V gene. V was shortened by 6 bases and J by 2 bases, with 13 bases between the two germline ends. CDR3 in amino acids: CAISHGQRNYGYTF. CDR3 nucleotide sequence: TGTGCCATCAGCCACGGCCAGAGGAACTATGGCTACACCTTC.

The chain couples TRBV7-2 to TRBJ1-6; unclear D gene. The CDR3 is 16 residues long. Deletions cut 3 bases from V and 15 bases from J, with 24 bases between. CDR1 is SGHTA, CDR2 FQGNSA, per germline. CDR3 sequence (DNA): TGTGCCAGCAGCTTTATTGAGGGCGGCCCGAATGCACTCCTCCACTTT. Residues: CASSFIEGGPNALLHF.

On this clonotype itself: One end of the junction does not line up with germline, which may come from a read error. The rearrangement uses TRBV5-1 and TRBJ1-6, with D possibly being TRBD1 (5 bases). The CDR3 extends over 12 amino acids. In germline, CDR1 is SGHRS, CDR2 YFSETQ. CDR3 nucleotide sequence: TGTGCCAGCAGCTTGGGGGGTCAGAGCCCCCACTTT. This translates into CASSLGGQSPHF.

The DNA of the CDR3 is TGCGCCAGCAGCCAAGATCGGGGTAGCGGAGGCGAGCAGTTCTTC. This translates into CASSQDRGSGGEQFF. The J gene is TRBJ2-1, the V gene TRBV4-3, with D possibly being TRBD2 (6 bases). CDR1 is LGHNA, CDR2 YSLEER, per germline. Trimming removed 0 bases at V and 10 bases at J, with 16 bases between. The CDR3 runs to 15 residues.

The CDR3 bases are TGTGCCACCAGCGGCCCCAACAGGGCTAACACTGAAGCTTTCTTT. Its protein is CATSGPNRANTEAFF. The chain combines TRBV15 with TRBJ1-1, with TRBD1 as a possible D gene (6 bases). This CDR3 contains 15 residues. Germline V lookup: CDR1 LNHNV, CDR2 YYDKDF (reference sequence). The ends were cut back, 5 bases at V and 2 bases at J, with 15 bases in the middle.

Of note for this clonotype: One end of the junction varies from germline; a read error may be responsible. The chain combines TRBV9 with TRBJ2-7; D possibly corresponds to TRBD2 (7 bases). The CDR3 covers 13 residues. CDR1 and CDR2 (germline): SGDLS, YYNGEE. Written as DNA, the CDR3 is TGTGCCAGCAGCGTGGGGGGAGGGGGGGAGCACTACTTC. Encoded protein: CASSVGGGGEHYF.

On this clonotype itself: This likely comes from a read error, as the CDR3 has no conserved phenylalanine or tryptophan at its end. No DNA is shown, since the ends of the CDR3 on it are uncertain; the CDR3 is the one TCRdb lists. The chain combines TRBV2 with TRBJ1-2; TRBD1 was called by the table and not checked on the DNA. The CDR3 numbers 10 amino acids, ends counted. Germline V gene sequence: CDR1 SNHLY, CDR2 FYNNEI. CDR3 region: CASGPGQSRM.

Worth noting for this clonotype: Its ends do not fully match the called genes, so a read error is possible. The chain recombines TRBV10-2 with TRBJ2-7, with D perhaps TRBD1 or TRBD2 (6 bases each). Per germline, CDR1 WSHSY and CDR2 SAAADI. This CDR3 region has 14 residues. The CDR3 sequence: CASSSGGTNYEQYF. The CDR3 DNA sequence: TGTGCCAGCAGCTCAGGCGGGACAAACTACGAGCAGTACTTC.

The chain employs TRBV5-1 and TRBJ1-2; weak D call: TRBD1 (6 bases). Trimming took off 4 bases at V and 10 bases at J, with 17 bases between the two ends. This CDR3 is built from 13 residues. Germline CDR1 is SGHRS and CDR2 is YFSETQ. The CDR3 loop reads CASSPQVPGDYTF. CDR3 DNA sequence: TGCGCCAGCAGCCCCCAGGTGCCAGGGGACTACACCTTC.

This chain connects TRBV5-1 to TRBJ2-7, with 9 positions matching TRBD1. V was clipped by 5 bases and J by 6 bases; unmatched bases: 9. The length of the CDR3 is 14 residues. In germline, CDR1 is SGHRS, CDR2 YFSETQ. DNA for the CDR3: TGCGCCAGCAGTGAAAGGACAGGGGAGGCCGAGCAGTACTTC. Its translation: CASSERTGEAEQYF.

This clonotype was seen many times. The J gene is TRBJ2-5, the V gene TRBV4-1, with D unclear. The V end lost 1 base, the J end lost 1 base, and 10 bases lay between the germline ends. The germline CDR1 and CDR2 sequences are MGHRA and YSYEKL. The CDR3 loop spans 15 amino acids. CDR3 sequence: CASSQGSVFQETQYF. CDR3 sequence (DNA): TGCGCCAGCAGCCAAGGGTCCGTTTTCCAAGAGACCCAGTACTTC.

This clonotype was seen at least ten times. The gene calls are TRBV6-1 and TRBJ1-5; D not resolved. CDR1 and CDR2 (germline): MNHNS, SASEGT. V shed 6 bases and J shed 4 bases, with 4 bases lying between them. This CDR3 is 11 amino acids long. CDR3 DNA: TGTGCCAGCAGGTTTAATCAGCCCCAGCATTTT. This gives the protein CASRFNQPQHF.

Comments on this clonotype: A read error may explain this, as a much larger clone is one base away. The chain employs TRBV4-3 and TRBJ2-5; 8 positions match TRBD1. Looked up from germline, CDR1 is LGHNA and CDR2 is YSLEER. This CDR3 is 15 amino acids long. The CDR3 sequence: CASSQYLTGGETQCF. CDR3 sequence (DNA): TGCGCCAGCAGCCAATACCTAACAGGGGGAGAGACCCAGTGCTTC.

This clonotype was found a few times. In this CDR3 the conserved last residue, phenylalanine or tryptophan, is missing, so a read error is likely. The CDR3 DNA follows: TGTGCCAGCAGCTTTTATCTCAATTCCTATAATTCACCCCTCCACTCT. This encodes CASSFYLNSYNSPLHS. J is TRBJ1-6 and V is TRBV5-5; D gene unclear. V lost 2 bases to trimming and J lost 1 base, with 10 bases between them. Germline V lookup: CDR1 SGHKS, CDR2 YYEKEE (reference sequence). The CDR3 is 16 amino acids.

Turning to this clonotype: The junction departs from the called germline gene at one end, perhaps through a read error. This chain joins TRBV7-3 and TRBJ2-5, with a tentative D call TRBD2 (7 bases). CDR3 length: 15 amino acids. Germline values: CDR1 SGHTA, CDR2 FQGTGA. CDR3 sequence (DNA): TGTGCTAGCAGCTTCCCGGCACAGGGAGGGGAGACCCAGTACTTC. Encoded protein: CASSFPAQGGETQYF.

The chain carries TRBV29-1 and TRBJ2-3; D possibly uses TRBD1 or TRBD2 (5 bases each). The CDR3 spans 12 residues. Per germline, CDR1 SQVTM and CDR2 ANQGSEA. The V gene lost 4 bases and the J gene lost 3 bases, with 8 bases spanning the gap. CDR3 nucleotide sequence: TGCAGCGTTGGGGGGTTTACAGATACGCAGTATTTT. It translates to CSVGGFTDTQYF.

Of note for this clonotype: Its ends do not fully match the called genes, so a read error is possible. The chain employs TRBV9 and TRBJ1-3; D is ambiguous. From germline, CDR1 is SGDLS and CDR2 YYNGEE. The CDR3 covers 15 residues. The CDR3 loop reads CASSRTEMRGKTIYF. The DNA of the CDR3 is TGTGCCAGCAGTCGAACGGAGATGCGAGGAAAAACCATATATTTT.

The V and J genes are TRBV5-8 and TRBJ1-4; no reliable D call. Trimming pared 1 base from V and 10 bases from J, leaving 8 bases between. This CDR3 spans 12 amino acids. The germline gives CDR1 SGHTS, CDR2 YDEGEE. CDR3 DNA: TGTGCCAGCAGCTTGAGTCGGTCAAAACTGTTTTTT. Encoded protein: CASSLSRSKLFF.

Details on this clonotype: Its ends do not fully match the called genes, so a read error is possible. V usage is TRBV20-1 and J usage is TRBJ2-1, with a tentative D call TRBD2 (5 bases). CDR3 length: 12 residues. Germline V gives CDR1 DFQATT, CDR2 SNEGSKA (reference sequence). CDR3 region: CSAPGIDDEKFF. The CDR3 nucleotides are TGCAGTGCTCCGGGAATAGATGATGAGAAGTTCTTC.

The chain couples TRBV7-9 to TRBJ2-7; no clear D. The last part of the DNA fits TRBJ2-1 better; the J call may be wrong. The CDR3 loop spans 14 amino acids. Germline assignment: CDR1 SEHNR and CDR2 FQNEAQ (reference sequence). CDR3: CASSVWRVTYEQFF. The CDR3 DNA follows: TGTGCCAGCAGCGTGTGGAGAGTAACCTACGAGCAGTTCTTC.

Of note for this clonotype: Germline is not matched at one junction end, which may reflect a read error. The genes are TRBV25-1 and TRBJ1-1, with D unresolved. The CDR3 runs to 13 residues. Germline V lookup: CDR1 MGHDK, CDR2 SYGVNS. The CDR3 sequence: CASSVPMNTEAFF. The CDR3 DNA reads TGCGCCAGCAGTGTACCCATGAACACTGAAGCTTTCTTT.

The chain links TRBV9 to TRBJ2-5, with D possibly TRBD2 on 6 matching bases. V dropped 2 bases and J dropped 11 bases, with 22 bases sitting between them. The CDR3 extends over 15 amino acids. Germline V gene data show CDR1 as SGDLS and CDR2 as YYNGEE. CDR3 nucleotide sequence: TGTGCCAGCAGCGTGAGGACCGACGGGACTGACTTTCAGTACTTC. It specifies CASSVRTDGTDFQYF. Full variable domain (rest looked up from reference TRBV9 and TRBJ2-5): DSGVTQTPKHLITATGQRVTLRCSPRSGDLSVYWYQQSLDQGLQFLIQYYNGEERAKGNILERFSAQQFPDLHSELNLSSLELGDSALYFCASSVRTDGTDFQYFGPGTRLLVL.

The chain links TRBV29-1 to TRBJ1-2, with a weak D call TRBD1 (6 bases). The germline V gene encodes CDR1 SQVTM and CDR2 ANQGSEA. V lost 6 bases and J lost 7, with 15 bases in between. The CDR3 runs 12 residues. In DNA form, the CDR3 reads TGCAGCGTGAAGGAGGGGGTGGTTGGCTACACCTTC. Translated, it gives CSVKEGVVGYTF.